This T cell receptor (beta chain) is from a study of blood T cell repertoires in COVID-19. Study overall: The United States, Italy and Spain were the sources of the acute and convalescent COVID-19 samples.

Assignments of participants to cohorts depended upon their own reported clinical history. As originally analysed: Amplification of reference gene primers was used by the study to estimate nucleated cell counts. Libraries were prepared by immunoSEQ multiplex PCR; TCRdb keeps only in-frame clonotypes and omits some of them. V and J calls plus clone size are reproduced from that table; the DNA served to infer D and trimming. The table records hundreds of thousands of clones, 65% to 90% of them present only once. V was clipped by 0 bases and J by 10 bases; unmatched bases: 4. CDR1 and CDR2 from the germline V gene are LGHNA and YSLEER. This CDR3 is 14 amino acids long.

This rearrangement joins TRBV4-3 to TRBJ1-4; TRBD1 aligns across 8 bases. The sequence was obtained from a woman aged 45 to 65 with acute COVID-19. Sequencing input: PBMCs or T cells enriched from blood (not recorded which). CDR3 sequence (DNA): TGCGCCAGCAGCCAAGATGGGCAGGGGGCAAAACTGTTTTTT. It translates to CASSQDGQGAKLFF.